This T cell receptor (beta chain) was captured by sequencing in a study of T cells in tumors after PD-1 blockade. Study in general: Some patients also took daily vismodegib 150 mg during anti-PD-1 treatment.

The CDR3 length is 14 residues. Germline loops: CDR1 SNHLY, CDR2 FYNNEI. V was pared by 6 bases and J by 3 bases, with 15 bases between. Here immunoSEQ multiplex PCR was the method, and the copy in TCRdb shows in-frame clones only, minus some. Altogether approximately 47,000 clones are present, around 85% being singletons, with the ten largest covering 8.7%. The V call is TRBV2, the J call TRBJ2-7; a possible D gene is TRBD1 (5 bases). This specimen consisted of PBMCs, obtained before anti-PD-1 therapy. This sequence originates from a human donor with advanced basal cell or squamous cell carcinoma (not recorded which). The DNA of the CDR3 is TGTGCCAGCAGATCGGGTGCAGGGAACTACGAGCAGTACTTC. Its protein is CASRSGAGNYEQYF.